The next 8 T cell receptor beta chains were all read from a single sample in a study of lymphopenia after photon versus proton radiotherapy (dated by TCRdb to between 2018 and 2020). The library came from the immunoSEQ multiplex PCR assay. This is the immuneACCESS table as TCRdb keeps it, with only in-frame sequences that have V and J called. A part of the clones is gone; compared with another copy, unresolved V genes explain less than half, and the rest is unexplained. This sample lists about 34,000 clones; under 90% were detected once. The biggest ten clones account for roughly 15% of the sample. Sequenced material: peripheral blood, taken from a patient treated with proton-based radiotherapy. The origin of the receptors is a woman in her 70s with pancreatic cancer.

The chain joins TRBV6-5 to TRBJ2-1, with 7 bases matching TRBD2. This CDR3 comprises 12 residues. V was clipped by 6 bases and J by 10 bases; unmatched bases: 6. From germline, CDR1 is MNHEY and CDR2 SVGAGI. CDR3 in DNA: TGTGCCAGCAGAAGGACTAGTTGGGAGCAGTTCTTC. Translation: CASRRTSWEQFF.

This chain uses TRBV19 with TRBJ1-4; 8 positions agree with TRBD1. The ends lost 8 bases at V and 0 bases at J; junction bases unmatched: 5. Germline CDR1 reads LNHDA; CDR2 reads SQIVND (reference sequence). The CDR3 runs 15 residues. CDR3 sequence reads: CASRDRQSTNEKLFF. As DNA, the CDR3 is TGTGCCAGTCGGGACAGGCAGTCAACTAATGAAAAACTGTTTTTT.

CDR3 nucleotides: TGTGCCAGCAGCGTAGGGGCAGGGGGCGCAACTAATGAAAAACTGTTTTTT. Its protein product is CASSVGAGGATNEKLFF. The gene calls are TRBV9 and TRBJ1-4, with 8 bases fitting TRBD1. Germline V CDR1 and CDR2: SGDLS, YYNGEE. V gave up 0 bases and J gave up 0 bases; unmatched junction bases: 4. The CDR3 is made up of 17 amino acids.

The CDR3 here is CASSLSGRGLSAEAFF. CDR3 DNA: TGTGCCAGCAGCTTATCCGGCAGAGGTCTGTCGGCTGAAGCTTTCTTT. The J gene is TRBJ1-1, the V gene TRBV7-2; D is unclear. There are 16 residues in the CDR3. Germline V CDR1 and CDR2: SGHTA, FQGNSA. With 2 bases removed from V and 6 bases from J, the gap between germline ends came to 19 bases. The full variable domain, in which reference TRBV7-2 and TRBJ1-1 provide the parts outside the CDR3, is GAGVSQSPSNKVTEKGKDVELRCDPISGHTALYWYRQSLGQGLEFLIYFQGNSAPDKSGLPSDRFSAERTGGSVSTLTIQRTQQEDSAVYLCASSLSGRGLSAEAFFGQGTRLTVV.

This clone was recorded once. J is TRBJ1-4 and V is TRBV19; D possibly corresponds to TRBD1 (5 bases). Germline lookup yields CDR1 LNHDA and CDR2 SQIVND (reference sequence). The CDR3 has 16 residues. Trimming took 8 bases from V and 5 from J, leaving 21 bases between them. CDR3 in amino acids: CASRSTLQGLNEKLFF. CDR3 DNA sequence: TGTGCCAGTCGAAGTACTCTGCAGGGACTGAATGAAAAACTGTTTTTT.

The chain joins TRBV7-2 to TRBJ1-4, with D perhaps TRBD1 (5 bases). V was pared by 6 bases and J by 4 bases, with 15 bases between. Germline CDR1 and CDR2: SGHTA and FQGNSA. The CDR3 extends over 15 amino acids. CDR3 region: CASRNEGFHNEKLFF. CDR3 bases: TGTGCCAGCAGGAATGAGGGGTTTCATAATGAAAAACTGTTTTTT.

This chain links TRBV5-4 with TRBJ1-1, with D possibly matching TRBD1 (5 bases). The ends were cut back, 2 bases at V and 1 base at J, with 12 bases in the middle. Germline V CDR1 and CDR2: SGHNT, YYREEE (reference sequence). The CDR3 totals 15 residues. The CDR3: CASSLASTGNTEAFF. The CDR3 DNA sequence: TGTGCCAGCAGCTTAGCCTCCACAGGGAACACTGAAGCTTTCTTT.

V usage is TRBV28 and J usage is TRBJ1-6; 7 bases match TRBD1. The V gene's germline CDR1 is MDHEN and CDR2 SYDVKM. This CDR3 has 16 amino acids. Unmatched junction bases numbered 7, after V lost 5 bases and J lost 3 bases. CDR3 nucleotide sequence: TGTGCCAGCAGTACCCCAGGGGGTAACTATAATTCACCCCTCCACTTT. Protein product: CASSTPGGNYNSPLHF. Together with reference TRBV28 and TRBJ1-6, the CDR3 gives the full variable domain: DVKVTQSSRYLVKRTGEKVFLECVQDMDHENMFWYRQDPGLGLRLIYFSYDVKMKEKGDIPEGYSVSREKKERFSLILESASTNQTSMYLCASSTPGGNYNSPLHFGNGTRLTVT.